The 17 T cell receptor beta chains in this list originate from one sample, sequenced in a study of cytomegalovirus exposure and HLA in healthy donors. It was with 60 Vbeta and 13 Jbeta primers that the PCR ran. This table comes from immunoSEQ multiplex PCR, and its TCRdb copy is limited to in-frame clones, with some not included. Of around 180,000 clones in the sample, 81% were seen once. The sample consisted of PBMCs. These receptors originate from a woman aged 18-29 years in good health and CMV-seropositive.

This rearrangement joins TRBV11-2 to TRBJ1-1; 8 positions match TRBD1. V trimming: 5 bases; J trimming: 5 bases; junction bases outside the gene matches: 13. The CDR3 has 16 amino acids. The germline V gene encodes CDR1 SGHAT and CDR2 FQNNGV. CDR3 loop: CASSPTGENRRTEAFF. The CDR3 region has the DNA TGTGCCAGCAGCCCGACAGGGGAGAATAGACGGACTGAAGCTTTCTTT.

CDR3 protein: CASSEGDRPYGYTF. CDR3 bases: TGTGCCAGCAGCGAAGGGGACAGACCCTATGGCTACACCTTC. The chain is built from TRBV9 and TRBJ1-2; 7 bases are shared with TRBD1. The CDR3 contains 14 residues. The V and J ends lost 3 bases and 4 bases, in that order; junction bases with no gene match: 6. Germline assignment: CDR1 SGDLS and CDR2 YYNGEE.

Note on this clone: One end of the junction varies from germline; a read error may be responsible. The sample has other DNA sequences that encode this CDR3 too. V gene TRBV10-3 combines with J gene TRBJ2-3; possible D gene TRBD2, 6 bases. CDR3 length: 12 amino acids. The germline V gene encodes CDR1 ENHRY and CDR2 SYGVKD. The CDR3 DNA reads as TGTGCCATCAGTACTAGCACGGATACGCAGTATTTT. Translating it yields CAISTSTDTQYF.

This clone was picked up a small number of times. The gene calls are TRBV19 and TRBJ1-2; D is uncertain. Trimming stripped 5 bases from V and 6 bases from J, with 16 bases between. Germline CDR1 and CDR2: LNHDA and SQIVND (reference sequence). The CDR3 is 14 residues long. Here the CDR3 DNA reads TGTGCCAGTAGTTTACCGGGTCTTCCGGATGGCTACACCTTC. Its protein is CASSLPGLPDGYTF. Drawing the rest from reference TRBV19 and TRBJ1-2, the complete variable domain is DGGITQSPKYLFRKEGQNVTLSCEQNLNHDAMYWYRQDPGQGLRLIYYSQIVNDFQKGDIAEGYSVSREKKESFPLTVTSAQKNPTAFYLCASSLPGLPDGYTFGSGTRLTVV.

This clone was recorded once. The genes are TRBV4-1 and TRBJ1-2; 11 bases fit TRBD1. Per germline, CDR1 MGHRA and CDR2 YSYEKL. The J segment lost 4 bases and the V segment lost 6 bases, leaving 10 bases of the junction unmatched. The CDR3 covers 16 residues. The CDR3 bases are TGCGCCAGCAGTCCGGGACAGGGGGGACCCTTCTATGGCTACACCTTC. Translation gives CASSPGQGGPFYGYTF.

The sample holds one count of this clone. The genes are TRBV7-2 and TRBJ2-1; 7 bases fit TRBD1. Trimming removed 6 bases from V and 8 bases from J; junction bases left unmatched: 16. The CDR3 length is 16 residues. CDR1 is SGHTA, CDR2 FQGNSA, per germline. The CDR3 region has the DNA TGTGCCAGCAGTTCCATTACAGGGGCCAGGATCTATGAGCAGTTCTTC. Protein: CASSSITGARIYEQFF.

In the case of this clone: Within the sample, other DNA sequences also encode this same CDR3. The rearrangement links TRBV11-3 to TRBJ2-2; D may be TRBD2 (6 bases). The CDR3 totals 16 residues. Trimming shortened V by 5 bases and J by 3 bases, and 16 bases separated the two germline ends. Germline loops: CDR1 SGHNT, CDR2 YENEEA. DNA for the CDR3: TGTGCCAGCAGCAAAAGCACGGCGGGGTACACCGGGGAGCTGTTTTTT. Its protein is CASSKSTAGYTGELFF. The complete variable domain, with remaining parts taken from reference TRBV11-3 and TRBJ2-2, reads EAGVVQSPRYKIIEKKQPVAFWCNPISGHNTLYWYLQNLGQGPELLIRYENEEAVDDSQLPKDRFSAERLKGVDSTLKIQPAELGDSAVYLCASSKSTAGYTGELFFGEGSRLTVL.

In nucleotides, the CDR3 is TGTGCCAGCAGACCCTCGGGACAGGGGACCTACGAGCAGTACGTC. Encoded protein: CASRPSGQGTYEQYV. This chain connects TRBV6-1 to TRBJ2-7; 10 bases fit TRBD1. There are 15 residues in the CDR3. Losses at the gene ends were 6 bases for V and 2 bases for J; bases not matched to a gene: 7. Germline lookup yields CDR1 MNHNS and CDR2 SASEGT.

This chain connects TRBV19 to TRBJ1-2; tentative D call: TRBD1 (6 bases). This CDR3 contains 14 residues. Germline V gives CDR1 LNHDA, CDR2 SQIVND (reference sequence). Trimming took 9 bases from V and 1 from J, leaving 15 bases between them. The CDR3 sequence: CASFPGGSNYGYTF. CDR3 nucleotides: TGTGCCAGCTTTCCGGGGGGCAGTAACTATGGCTACACCTTC. Full variable domain (missing parts from reference TRBV19 and TRBJ1-2): DGGITQSPKYLFRKEGQNVTLSCEQNLNHDAMYWYRQDPGQGLRLIYYSQIVNDFQKGDIAEGYSVSREKKESFPLTVTSAQKNPTAFYLCASFPGGSNYGYTFGSGTRLTVV.

The genes are TRBV7-2 and TRBJ1-4; TRBD1 agrees at 9 bases. The J segment lost 4 bases and the V segment lost 5 bases, leaving 5 bases of the junction unmatched. Germline CDR1 SGHTA, CDR2 FQGNSA. The CDR3 is 15 residues long. Written as DNA, the CDR3 is TGTGCCAGCAGCCCGGACAGGGGCCTTAATGAAAAACTGTTTTTT. Residues: CASSPDRGLNEKLFF.

V gene TRBV27 combines with J gene TRBJ1-2; 9 bases align to TRBD1. J was trimmed by 4 bases and V by 3 bases; bases with no gene match: 6. Germline assignment: CDR1 MNHEY and CDR2 SMNVEV (reference sequence). This CDR3 has 15 residues. CDR3 sequence (DNA): TGTGCCAGCAGTTTCAGACAGGGGGACGGCTATGGCTACACCTTC. Its protein is CASSFRQGDGYGYTF.

This clone came up a few times. The V call is TRBV5-1, the J call TRBJ1-2, with TRBD1 matching 9 bases. Germline CDR1 and CDR2: SGHRS and YFSETQ. The CDR3 is 15 amino acids. V lost 5 bases and J lost 1; bases outside the gene matches: 6. CDR3 amino acids: CASRGQGSDNYGYTF. Written as DNA, the CDR3 is TGCGCCAGCAGGGGACAGGGATCGGATAACTATGGCTACACCTTC.

This clone has a handful of counts. CDR3 DNA: TGTGCCAGCAGCGCAGAAGCAACTAATGAAAAACTGTTTTTT. It specifies CASSAEATNEKLFF. The V and J genes are TRBV7-6 and TRBJ1-4, with D unclear. Germline V CDR1 and CDR2: SGHVS, FNYEAQ. Deletions cut 5 bases from V and 0 bases from J, with 7 bases between. This CDR3 has 14 residues.

The rearrangement links TRBV14 to TRBJ2-7; maybe TRBD1 (5 bases). CDR3 length: 12 amino acids. Trimming removed 3 bases at V and 7 bases at J, with 10 bases between. Germline V gene sequence: CDR1 SGHDN, CDR2 FVKESK. The CDR3 nucleotides read TGTGCCAGCAGCCACTATCAGGGAGAGCAGTACTTC. Residues: CASSHYQGEQYF.

This CDR3 reads CASSHLGGQFF. The CDR3 coding sequence is TGTGCCAGCAGTCACCTGGGAGGGCAGTTCTTC. The chain recombines TRBV6-1 with TRBJ2-1, with D maybe TRBD2 (6 bases). The germline CDR1 and CDR2 sequences are MNHNS and SASEGT. V lost 5 bases to trimming and J lost 12 bases, with 11 bases between them. This CDR3 contains 11 residues.

The genes are TRBV2 and TRBJ2-1; D ambiguous. Trimming took 1 base from V and 10 from J, leaving 5 bases between them. The CDR3 has 11 residues. Germline V gene data show CDR1 as SNHLY and CDR2 as FYNNEI. CDR3 sequence reads: CASSEVQEQFF. In DNA form, the CDR3 reads TGTGCCAGCAGTGAAGTTCAGGAGCAGTTCTTC.

A few counts support this clone. The chain carries TRBV11-3 and TRBJ1-2, with D uncertain. Trimming took off 1 base at V and 6 bases at J, with 9 bases between the two ends. CDR3 length equals 13 residues. The germline V gene has CDR1 SGHNT and CDR2 YENEEA. This CDR3 is CASSLGGFDGYTF. For the CDR3, the DNA is TGTGCCAGCAGCTTAGGAGGGTTCGATGGCTACACCTTC.